The next 5 T cell receptor beta chains were all read from a single sample in a study of blood T cell repertoires in COVID-19. Sequenced by immunoSEQ multiplex PCR; TCRdb stores in-frame clones only, minus some. The data show about 260,000 clones, about nine tenths seen once. Sequenced material: PBMCs or T cells enriched from blood (not recorded which). These receptors all stem from a woman between 25 and 40 years old with acute COVID-19.

V and J are TRBV5-4 and TRBJ2-1, with 10 bases matching TRBD2. The CDR3 sequence is 16 residues long. The germline CDR1 and CDR2 sequences are SGHNT and YYREEE (reference sequence). The V segment lost 4 bases and the J segment 8 bases; nucleotides outside the gene matches: 12. CDR3 amino acids: CASSGPGLALIDEQFF. DNA for the CDR3: TGTGCCAGCAGCGGTCCGGGACTAGCGCTTATCGATGAGCAGTTCTTC.

The rearrangement links TRBV27 to TRBJ1-3; 7 bases agree with TRBD1. Looked up from germline, CDR1 is MNHEY and CDR2 is SMNVEV (reference sequence). This CDR3 spans 15 amino acids. V lost 2 bases to trimming and J lost 7 bases; unmatched junction nucleotides: 8. CDR3 region: CASSLAGGDVNTIYF. The CDR3 region has the DNA TGTGCCAGCAGTTTAGCAGGGGGAGACGTCAACACCATATATTTT.

This clone was seen more than once but under ten times. The chain recombines TRBV10-1 with TRBJ2-5, with a tentative D call TRBD2 (5 bases). V was cut by 7 bases and J by 2 bases, with 20 bases left in between. Germline V gene lookup returns CDR1 WNHNN and CDR2 SYGVQD (reference sequence). CDR3 length: 16 residues. The CDR3 sequence: CASTLLKWETQETQYF. The CDR3, as DNA: TGCGCCAGCACCCTCTTGAAGTGGGAGACACAAGAGACCCAGTACTTC.

This clone was seen once. Other DNA sequences from this sample encode an identical CDR3 as well. This chain uses TRBV3-1 (or the pseudogene TRBV3-2) with TRBJ2-1; 12 bases match TRBD2. The CDR3 length is 16 residues. The junction had 4 bases not matched to a gene; V was cut back by 1 base and J by 6 bases. From germline, CDR1 is LGHDT and CDR2 YNNKEL (reference sequence). CDR3: CASSQAGLAGLNEQFF. CDR3 nucleotide sequence: TGTGCCAGCAGCCAAGCGGGACTAGCGGGCCTCAATGAGCAGTTCTTC.

This rearrangement joins TRBV7-9 to TRBJ2-1, with 9 nucleotides matching TRBD2. The CDR3 runs 15 residues. Germline lookup yields CDR1 SEHNR and CDR2 FQNEAQ (reference sequence). V lost 6 bases, J lost 5 bases, and 8 bases stayed unmatched. The DNA of the CDR3 is TGTGCCAGCAGTTATAGGACTAGCGCTGACAATGAGCAGTTCTTC. Translation: CASSYRTSADNEQFF.